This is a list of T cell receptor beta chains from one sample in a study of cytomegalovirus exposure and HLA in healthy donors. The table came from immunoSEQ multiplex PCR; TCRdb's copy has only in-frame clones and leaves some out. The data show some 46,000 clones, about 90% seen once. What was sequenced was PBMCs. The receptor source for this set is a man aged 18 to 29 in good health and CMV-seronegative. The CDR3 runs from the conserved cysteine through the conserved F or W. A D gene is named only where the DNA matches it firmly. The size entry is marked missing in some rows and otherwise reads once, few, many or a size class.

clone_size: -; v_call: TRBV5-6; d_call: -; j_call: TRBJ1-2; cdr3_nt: TGTGCCAGCACCATAGACAGAAACTATGGCTACACCTTC; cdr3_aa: CASTIDRNYGYTF
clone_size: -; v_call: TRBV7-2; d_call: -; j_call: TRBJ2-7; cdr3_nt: TGTGCCAGCAGCTTCTACGGGTCCTACGAGCAGTACTTC; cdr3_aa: CASSFYGSYEQYF
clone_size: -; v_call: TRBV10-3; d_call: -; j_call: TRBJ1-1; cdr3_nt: TGTGCCATCAGTGGGTTGCAGAGAGGCACTGAAGCTTTCTTT; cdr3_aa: CAISGLQRGTEAFF
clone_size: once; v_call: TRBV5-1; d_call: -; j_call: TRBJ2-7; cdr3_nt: TGCGCCAGCAGCCTCAGACAGGACTCCACCTACGAGCAGTACTTC; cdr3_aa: CASSLRQDSTYEQYF
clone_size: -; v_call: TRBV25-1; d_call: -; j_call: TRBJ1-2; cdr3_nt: TGTGCCAGCAGTACTTACCAGGGGTATGGCTACACCTTC; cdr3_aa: CASSTYQGYGYTF
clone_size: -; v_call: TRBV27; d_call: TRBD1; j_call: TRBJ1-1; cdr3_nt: TGTGCCAGCAGTACCCAGGGGGCCGACACTGAAGCTTTCTTT; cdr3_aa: CASSTQGADTEAFF
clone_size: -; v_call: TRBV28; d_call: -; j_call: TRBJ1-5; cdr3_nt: TGTGCCAGCAGTTATAGGAGGACCAGGATGGGCAATCAGCCCCAGCATTTT; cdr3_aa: CASSYRRTRMGNQPQHF
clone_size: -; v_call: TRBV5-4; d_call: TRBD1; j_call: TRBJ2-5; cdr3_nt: TGTGCCAGCAGCCCGGTTGCCAGGGGGCACCAAGAGACCCAGTACTTC; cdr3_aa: CASSPVARGHQETQYF
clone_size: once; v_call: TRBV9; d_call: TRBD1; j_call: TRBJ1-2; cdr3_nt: TGTGCCAGCAGCCCAGGACAGGGAAGCTACTATGGCTACACCTTC; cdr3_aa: CASSPGQGSYYGYTF
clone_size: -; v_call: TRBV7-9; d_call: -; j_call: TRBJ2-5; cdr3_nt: TGTGCCAGCAGCTTATCGGGGGTGGGAGAGACCCAGTACTTC; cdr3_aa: CASSLSGVGETQYF
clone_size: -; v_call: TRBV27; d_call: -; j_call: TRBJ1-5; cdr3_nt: TGTGCCAGCAGTGCGCAGGGAAGGAGTCAGCCCCAGCATTTT; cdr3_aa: CASSAQGRSQPQHF
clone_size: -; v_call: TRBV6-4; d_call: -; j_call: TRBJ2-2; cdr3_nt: TGTGCCAGCAGGCCCGATGGGGGGTCCACCGGGGAGCTGTTTTTT; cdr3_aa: CASRPDGGSTGELFF
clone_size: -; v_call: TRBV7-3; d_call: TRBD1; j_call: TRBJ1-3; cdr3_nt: TGTGCCAGCAGCCTAGGGGACAGGGGCTCTGGAAACACCATATATTTT; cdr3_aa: CASSLGDRGSGNTIYF
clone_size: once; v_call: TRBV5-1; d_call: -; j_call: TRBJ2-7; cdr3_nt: TGCGCCAGCCAAGGGGGCCCGGGACTAGAAGCCTACGAGCAGTACTTC; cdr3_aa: CASQGGPGLEAYEQYF
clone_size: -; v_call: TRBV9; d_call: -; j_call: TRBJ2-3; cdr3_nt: TGTGCCAGCAGCGTAGGGACAGACACAGATACGCAGTATTTT; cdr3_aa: CASSVGTDTDTQYF
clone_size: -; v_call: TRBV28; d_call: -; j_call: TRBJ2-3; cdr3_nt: TGTGCCAGCAGTTTAAGAGGGCCCCAAAGCACAGATACGCAGTATTTT; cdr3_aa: CASSLRGPQSTDTQYF
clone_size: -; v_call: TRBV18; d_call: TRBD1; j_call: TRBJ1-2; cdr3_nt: TGTGCCAGCTCACCAGAACAGGGGAATTTTAGGGTTGGCTACACCTTC; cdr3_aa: CASSPEQGNFRVGYTF
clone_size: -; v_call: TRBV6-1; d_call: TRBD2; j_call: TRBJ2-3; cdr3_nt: TGTGCCAGCAGACCGGGACTACACACAGATACGCAGTATTTT; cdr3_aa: CASRPGLHTDTQYF
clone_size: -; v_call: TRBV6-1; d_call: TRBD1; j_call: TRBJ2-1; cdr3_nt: TGTGCCAGCAGGGTTGACAGGGGATCCTACAATGAGCAGTTCTTC; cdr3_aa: CASRVDRGSYNEQFF
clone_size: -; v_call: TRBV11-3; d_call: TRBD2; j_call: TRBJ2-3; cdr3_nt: TGTGCCAGCAGCTTAGAGGCGGGAGCGACAGATACGCAGTATTTT; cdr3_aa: CASSLEAGATDTQYF
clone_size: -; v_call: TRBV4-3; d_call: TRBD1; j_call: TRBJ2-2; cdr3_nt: TGCGCCAGCAGCCAAGACGGACAGGGGGCCTTCGGGGAGCTGTTTTTT; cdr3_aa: CASSQDGQGAFGELFF
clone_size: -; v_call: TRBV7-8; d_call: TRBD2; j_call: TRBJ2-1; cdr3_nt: TGTGCCAGCAGCTCCGGTGGTAGCGGGGGTGGGCAGTTCTTC; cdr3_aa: CASSSGGSGGGQFF
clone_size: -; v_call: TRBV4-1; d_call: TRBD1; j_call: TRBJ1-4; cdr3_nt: TGCGCCAGCAGCCAGCAGGGGGGTAATGAAAAACTGTTTTTT; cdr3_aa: CASSQQGGNEKLFF
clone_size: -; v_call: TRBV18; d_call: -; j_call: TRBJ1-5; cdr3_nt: TGTGCCAGCTCACCCTCAGGAGGTCATCAGCCCCAGCATTTT; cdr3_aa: CASSPSGGHQPQHF
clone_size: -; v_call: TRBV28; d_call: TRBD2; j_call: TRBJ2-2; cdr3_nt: TGTGCCAGCAGTTTCGGGAGGGTGCGGGAGCTGTTTTTT; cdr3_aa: CASSFGRVRELFF
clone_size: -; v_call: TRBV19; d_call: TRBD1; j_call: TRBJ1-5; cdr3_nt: TGTGCCAGTAGGGGGGATGAGGGGGCCCCCTATCAGCCCCAGCATTTT; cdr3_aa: CASRGDEGAPYQPQHF
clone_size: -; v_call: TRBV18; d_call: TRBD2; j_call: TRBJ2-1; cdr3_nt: TGTGCCAGTACCCTTTTGTTTGGAGCGGGGAACAATGAGCAGTTCTTC; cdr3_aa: CASTLLFGAGNNEQFF
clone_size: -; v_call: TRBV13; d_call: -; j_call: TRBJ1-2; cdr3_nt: TGTGCCAGCAGCGCGGGACGGCAAGACTATGGCTACACCTTC; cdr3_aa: CASSAGRQDYGYTF
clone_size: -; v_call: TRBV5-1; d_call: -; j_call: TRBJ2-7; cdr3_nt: TGCGCCAGCAGCTTGTTCCGGGATAGCGAGCAGTACTTC; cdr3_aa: CASSLFRDSEQYF
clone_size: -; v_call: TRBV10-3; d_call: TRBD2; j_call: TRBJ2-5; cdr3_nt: TGTGCCTCCATACCAGAGACTAGCGGGGGGGGGTACCAAGAGACCCAGTACTTC; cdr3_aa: CASIPETSGGGYQETQYF
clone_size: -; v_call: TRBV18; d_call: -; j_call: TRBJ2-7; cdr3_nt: TGTGCCAGCTCACCAGACAGCTCCTACGAGCAGTACTTC; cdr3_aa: CASSPDSSYEQYF
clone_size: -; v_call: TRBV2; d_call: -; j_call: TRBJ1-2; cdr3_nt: TGTGCCAGCAGCGCGGGGGGGGGAAGTGGCTACACCTTC; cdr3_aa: CASSAGGGSGYTF
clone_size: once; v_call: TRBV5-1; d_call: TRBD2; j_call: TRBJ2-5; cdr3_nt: TGCGCCAGCAGCTTGGCCCTAGCGGGATCCGTCGCTGAGACCCAGTACTTC; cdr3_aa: CASSLALAGSVAETQYF
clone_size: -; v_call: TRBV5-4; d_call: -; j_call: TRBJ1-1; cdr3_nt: TGTGCCAGCAGCCGAGAGAGAGGGCTTGGCACTGAAGCTTTCTTT; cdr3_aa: CASSRERGLGTEAFF
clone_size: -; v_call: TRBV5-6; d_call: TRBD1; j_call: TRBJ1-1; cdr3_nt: TGTGCCAGCAGAGCGATCAGGGGGCTGGACACTGAAGCTTTCTTT; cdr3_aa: CASRAIRGLDTEAFF
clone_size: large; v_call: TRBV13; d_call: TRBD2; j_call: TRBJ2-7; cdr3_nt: TGTGCCAGCGGCCTCGCTAGCGGGATCTACGAGCAGTACTTC; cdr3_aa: CASGLASGIYEQYF
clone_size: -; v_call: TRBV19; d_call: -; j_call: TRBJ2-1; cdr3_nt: TGTGCCAGTAGTATCCAAGACACAATCAGTTTCTACAATGAGCAGTTCTTC; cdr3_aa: CASSIQDTISFYNEQFF
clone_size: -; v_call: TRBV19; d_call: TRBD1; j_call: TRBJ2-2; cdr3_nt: TGTGCCAGTAGTATAGATTGGACAGGGCTAAACACCGGGGAGCTGTTTTTT; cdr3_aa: CASSIDWTGLNTGELFF
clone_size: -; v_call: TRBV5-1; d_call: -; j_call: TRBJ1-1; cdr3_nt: TGCGCCAGCAGCTTGGTTGGGGATGGAGGAACTGAAGCTTTCTTT; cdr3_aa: CASSLVGDGGTEAFF
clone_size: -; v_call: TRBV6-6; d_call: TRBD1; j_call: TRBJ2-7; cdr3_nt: TGTGCCAGCAGCAACCGGGACAGGGTTCTTGTCGAGCAGTACTTC; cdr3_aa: CASSNRDRVLVEQYF
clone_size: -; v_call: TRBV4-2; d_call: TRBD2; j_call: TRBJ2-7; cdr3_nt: TGTGCCAGCAGCTATCCGGGACTAGCGGGAACCGACTACGAGCAGTACTTC; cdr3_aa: CASSYPGLAGTDYEQYF
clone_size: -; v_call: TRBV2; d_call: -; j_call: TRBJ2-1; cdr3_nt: TGTGCCAGCACTCGGGACTGGATATACAATGAGCAGTTCTTC; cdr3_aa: CASTRDWIYNEQFF
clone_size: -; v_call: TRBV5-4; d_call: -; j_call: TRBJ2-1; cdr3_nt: TGTGCCAGCAGCCCACTTAGCCTCAATGAGCAGTTCTTC; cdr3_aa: CASSPLSLNEQFF
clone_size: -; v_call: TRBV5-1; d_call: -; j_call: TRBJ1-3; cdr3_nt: TGCGCCAGCAGCTTAACTCAGGGAAGTTCTGGAAACACCATATATTTT; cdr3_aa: CASSLTQGSSGNTIYF
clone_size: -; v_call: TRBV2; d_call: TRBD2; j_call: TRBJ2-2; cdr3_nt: TGTGCCAGCAGTGAAGAGGGTAGCGGGCGATTGAACACCGGGGAGCTGTTTTTT; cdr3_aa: CASSEEGSGRLNTGELFF
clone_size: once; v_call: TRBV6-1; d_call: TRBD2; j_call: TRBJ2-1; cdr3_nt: TGTGCCAGCAGCGTTAGGGGGCGGGAGGGCTTTGAGCAGTTCTTC; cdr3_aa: CASSVRGREGFEQFF
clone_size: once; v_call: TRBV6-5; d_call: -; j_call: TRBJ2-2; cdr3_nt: TGTGCCAGCAGTCCCATACCGGCGAACACCGGGGAGCTGTTTTTT; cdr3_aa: CASSPIPANTGELFF
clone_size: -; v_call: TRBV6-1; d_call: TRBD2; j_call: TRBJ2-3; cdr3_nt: TGTGCCAGCACCCTGGTAGAGCGGGGGGGTTGGACGCAGTATTTT; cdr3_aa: CASTLVERGGWTQYF